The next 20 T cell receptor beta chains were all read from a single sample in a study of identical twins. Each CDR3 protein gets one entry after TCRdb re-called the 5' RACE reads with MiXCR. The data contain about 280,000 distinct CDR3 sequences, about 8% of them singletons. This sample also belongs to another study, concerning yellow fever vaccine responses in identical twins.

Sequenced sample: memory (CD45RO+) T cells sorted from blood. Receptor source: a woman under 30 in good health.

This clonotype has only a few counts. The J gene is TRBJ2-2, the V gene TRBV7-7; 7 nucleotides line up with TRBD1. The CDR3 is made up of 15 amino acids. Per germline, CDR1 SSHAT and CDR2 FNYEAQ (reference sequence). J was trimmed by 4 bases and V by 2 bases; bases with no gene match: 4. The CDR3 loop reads CASSLTGAPTGELFF. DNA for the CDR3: TGTGCCAGCAGCTTAACAGGGGCGCCCACCGGGGAGCTGTTTTTT. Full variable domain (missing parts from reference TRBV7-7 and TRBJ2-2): GAGVSQSPRYKVTKRGQDVTLRCDPISSHATLYWYQQALGQGPEFLTYFNYEAQPDKSGLPSDRFSAERPEGSISTLTIQRTEQRDSAMYRCASSLTGAPTGELFFGEGSRLTVL.

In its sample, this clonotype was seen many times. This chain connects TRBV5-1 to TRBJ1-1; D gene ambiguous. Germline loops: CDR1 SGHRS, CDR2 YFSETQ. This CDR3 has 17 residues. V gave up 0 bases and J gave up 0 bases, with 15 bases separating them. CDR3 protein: CASSLALSSVMNTEAFF. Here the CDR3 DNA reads TGCGCCAGCAGCTTGGCGCTTTCATCGGTCATGAACACTGAAGCTTTCTTT.

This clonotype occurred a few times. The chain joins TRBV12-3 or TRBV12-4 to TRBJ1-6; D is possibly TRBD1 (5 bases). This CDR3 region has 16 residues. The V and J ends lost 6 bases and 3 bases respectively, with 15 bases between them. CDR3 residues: CASSQSLGGYNSPLHF. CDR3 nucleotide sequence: TGTGCCAGCAGCCAGAGCCTCGGGGGCTATAATTCACCCCTCCACTTT.

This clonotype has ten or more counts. The DNA of the CDR3 is TGCGCCAGCAGCCTAGACACGTATAATTCACCCCTCCACTTT. It codes for CASSLDTYNSPLHF. The J gene is TRBJ1-6, the V gene TRBV4-1; D uncertain. With 4 bases removed from V and 4 bases from J, the gap between germline ends came to 8 bases. Germline V gene lookup returns CDR1 MGHRA and CDR2 YSYEKL. The CDR3 has 14 residues.

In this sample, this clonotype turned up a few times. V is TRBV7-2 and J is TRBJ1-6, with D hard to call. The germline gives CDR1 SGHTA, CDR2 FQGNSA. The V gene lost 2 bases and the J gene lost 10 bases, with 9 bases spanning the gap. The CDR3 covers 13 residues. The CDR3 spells CASSLMLKSPLHF. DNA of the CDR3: TGTGCCAGCAGCTTAATGTTAAAATCACCCCTCCACTTT. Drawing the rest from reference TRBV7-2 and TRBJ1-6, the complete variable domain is GAGVSQSPSNKVTEKGKDVELRCDPISGHTALYWYRQSLGQGLEFLIYFQGNSAPDKSGLPSDRFSAERTGGSVSTLTIQRTQQEDSAVYLCASSLMLKSPLHFGNGTRLTVT.

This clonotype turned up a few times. The CDR3 sequence: CASSLAQGLGGELFF. The CDR3 nucleotides are TGTGCCAGCAGCTTAGCGCAGGGGCTTGGCGGGGAGCTGTTTTTT. The genes are TRBV7-8 and TRBJ2-2, with D perhaps TRBD1 (6 bases). This CDR3 region has 15 residues. Trimming took 0 bases from V and 7 from J, leaving 12 bases between them. Germline loops: CDR1 SGHVS, CDR2 FQNEAQ.

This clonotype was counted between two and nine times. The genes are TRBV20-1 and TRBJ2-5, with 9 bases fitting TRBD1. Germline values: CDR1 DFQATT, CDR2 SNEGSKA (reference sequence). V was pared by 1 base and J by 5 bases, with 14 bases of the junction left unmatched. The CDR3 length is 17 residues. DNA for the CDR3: TGCAGTGCTAGAGCTCCCTGGACAGGGGAAATGGGTGAGACCCAGTACTTC. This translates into CSARAPWTGEMGETQYF.

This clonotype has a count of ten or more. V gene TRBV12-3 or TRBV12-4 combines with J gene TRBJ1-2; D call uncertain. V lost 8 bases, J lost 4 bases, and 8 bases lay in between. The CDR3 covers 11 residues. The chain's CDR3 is CASSLGYGYTF. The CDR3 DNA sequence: TGTGCCAGCTCTCTGGGCTATGGCTACACCTTC.

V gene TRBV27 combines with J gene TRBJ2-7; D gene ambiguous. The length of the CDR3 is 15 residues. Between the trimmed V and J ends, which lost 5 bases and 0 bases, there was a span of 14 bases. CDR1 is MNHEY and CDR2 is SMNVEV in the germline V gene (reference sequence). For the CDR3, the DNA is TGTGCCAGCAGTACCCAACCAGCTAGCTCCTACGAGCAGTACTTC. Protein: CASSTQPASSYEQYF.

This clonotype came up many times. The chain's CDR3 is CASRERRAPSEKLFF. The CDR3 bases are TGTGCCAGCAGGGAACGCAGGGCTCCGAGTGAAAAACTGTTTTTT. The V call is TRBV12-3 or TRBV12-4, the J call TRBJ1-4; maybe TRBD1 (5 bases). CDR3 length: 15 residues. Trimming shortened V by 6 bases and J by 7 bases, and 18 bases separated the two germline ends.

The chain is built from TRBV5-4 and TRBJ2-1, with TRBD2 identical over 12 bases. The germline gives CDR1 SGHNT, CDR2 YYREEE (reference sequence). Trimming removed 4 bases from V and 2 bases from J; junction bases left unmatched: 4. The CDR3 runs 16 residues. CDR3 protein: CASSTGLAGTYNEQFF. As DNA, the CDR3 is TGTGCCAGCAGCACCGGACTAGCGGGAACCTACAATGAGCAGTTCTTC.

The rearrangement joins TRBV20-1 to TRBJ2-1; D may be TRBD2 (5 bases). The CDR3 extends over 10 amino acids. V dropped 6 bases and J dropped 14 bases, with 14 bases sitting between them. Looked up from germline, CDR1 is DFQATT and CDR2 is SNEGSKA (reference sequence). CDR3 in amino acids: CSASAEREFF. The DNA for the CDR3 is TGCAGTGCCTCGGCGGAGAGGGAGTTCTTC.

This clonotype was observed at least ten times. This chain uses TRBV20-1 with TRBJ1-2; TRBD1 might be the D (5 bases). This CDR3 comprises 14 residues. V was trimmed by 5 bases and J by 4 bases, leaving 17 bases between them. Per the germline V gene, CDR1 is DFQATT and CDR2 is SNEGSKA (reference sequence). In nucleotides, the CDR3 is TGCAGTGCTGGTCGACAGACCGCGGGCTATGGCTACACCTTC. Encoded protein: CSAGRQTAGYGYTF.

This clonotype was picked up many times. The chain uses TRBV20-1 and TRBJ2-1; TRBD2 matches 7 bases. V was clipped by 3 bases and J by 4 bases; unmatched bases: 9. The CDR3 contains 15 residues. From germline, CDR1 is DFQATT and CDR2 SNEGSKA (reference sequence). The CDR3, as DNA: TGCAGTGCTAGCTTCCGACTAGCTGGTTACAATGAGCAGTTCTTC. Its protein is CSASFRLAGYNEQFF.

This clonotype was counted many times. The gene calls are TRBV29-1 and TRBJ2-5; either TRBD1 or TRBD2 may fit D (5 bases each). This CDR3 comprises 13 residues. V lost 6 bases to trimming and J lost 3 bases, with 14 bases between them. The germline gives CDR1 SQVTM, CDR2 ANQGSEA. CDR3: CSVGKGPKETQYF. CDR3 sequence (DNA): TGCAGCGTCGGCAAGGGACCTAAAGAGACCCAGTACTTC.

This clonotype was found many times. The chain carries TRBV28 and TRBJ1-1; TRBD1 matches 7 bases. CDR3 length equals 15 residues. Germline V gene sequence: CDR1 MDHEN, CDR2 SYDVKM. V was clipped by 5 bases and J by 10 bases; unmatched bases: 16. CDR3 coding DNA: TGTGCCAGCAGTCAACCCGCAGGGGGAGGAGGGGTAGCTTTCTTT. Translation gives CASSQPAGGGGVAFF.

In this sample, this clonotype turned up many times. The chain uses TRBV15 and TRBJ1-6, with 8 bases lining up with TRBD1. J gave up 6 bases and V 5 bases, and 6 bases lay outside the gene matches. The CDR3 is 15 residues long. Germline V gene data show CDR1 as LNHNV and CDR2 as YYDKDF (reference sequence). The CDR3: CATSQTGQGNSPLHF. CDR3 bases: TGTGCCACCAGCCAGACCGGACAGGGTAATTCACCCCTCCACTTT.

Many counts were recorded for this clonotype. CDR3 DNA: TGTGCCAGCAGCTCAGTCGCGGGGGGCTCCTACAATGAGCAGTTCTTC. It yields the protein CASSSVAGGSYNEQFF. The V gene is TRBV7-3, the J gene TRBJ2-1; 8 positions agree with TRBD2. The CDR3 extends over 16 amino acids. V was clipped by 4 bases and J by 0 bases; unmatched bases: 5. From germline, CDR1 is SGHTA and CDR2 FQGTGA.

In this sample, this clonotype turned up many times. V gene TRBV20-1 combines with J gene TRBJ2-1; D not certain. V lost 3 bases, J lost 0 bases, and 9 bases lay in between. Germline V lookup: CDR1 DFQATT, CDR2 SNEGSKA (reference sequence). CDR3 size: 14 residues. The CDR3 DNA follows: TGCAGTGCTAGCGACCCGAGCTCCTACAATGAGCAGTTCTTC. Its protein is CSASDPSSYNEQFF.

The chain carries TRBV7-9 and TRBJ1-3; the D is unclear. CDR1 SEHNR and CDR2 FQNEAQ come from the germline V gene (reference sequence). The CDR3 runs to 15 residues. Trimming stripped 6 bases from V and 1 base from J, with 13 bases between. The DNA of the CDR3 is TGTGCCAGCAGAAAAACGGCCGAGTCTGGAAACACCATATATTTT. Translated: CASRKTAESGNTIYF.